This T cell receptor beta chain was recorded in a study of blood T cell repertoires in COVID-19. Study context: Researchers got acute and convalescent COVID-19 samples from the United States, Italy and Spain. Nucleic acid was either cDNA or gDNA, and it came from T cells, B-cell-depleted T cells, or PBMCs.

This clone was seen once. After removal of 8 bases from V and 0 bases from J, the junction contained 6 bases not matched to a gene. The CDR3 has 15 residues. Germline V CDR1 and CDR2: SGHAT, FQNNGV. Per the original data handling: Counts of nucleated cells, estimated from reference gene primer amplification, were obtained. Sequenced by immunoSEQ multiplex PCR; TCRdb stores in-frame clones only, minus some. Clone size and the V and J calls come from that table; the DNA yielded D and trimming. Of 300,000 or so clones in the sample, over 85% were seen once. The source material was PBMCs or T cells enriched from blood (not recorded which). The sequence came from a man aged 55-75 years who had recovered from COVID-19. The V call is TRBV11-2, the J call TRBJ2-2, with 7 bases aligning to TRBD2. CDR3 nucleotide sequence: TGTGCCAGCGGTAGGGACTACCCGAACACCGGGGAGCTGTTTTTT. Encoded protein: CASGRDYPNTGELFF.